This TCR beta chain was observed in a study of cytomegalovirus exposure and HLA in healthy donors. CDR3 length equals 16 residues. The germline gives CDR1 MNHEY, CDR2 SMNVEV (reference sequence). Deletions cut 2 bases from V and 3 bases from J, with 14 bases between. The PCR contained 60 Vbeta and 13 Jbeta primers. Using immunoSEQ multiplex PCR, the repertoire was profiled, and TCRdb retains in-frame clones only, with some absent. Of 150,000 to 200,000 clones in the sample, 75% to 85% were seen once. The sample consisted of PBMCs. The sequence derives from a man younger than 45 in good health and CMV-seropositive. The genes are TRBV27 and TRBJ1-5; TRBD1 might be the D (6 bases). The CDR3 reads CASSLGSRGINQPQHF. The CDR3 DNA is TGTGCCAGCAGTTTAGGATCAAGGGGGATCAATCAGCCCCAGCATTTT.